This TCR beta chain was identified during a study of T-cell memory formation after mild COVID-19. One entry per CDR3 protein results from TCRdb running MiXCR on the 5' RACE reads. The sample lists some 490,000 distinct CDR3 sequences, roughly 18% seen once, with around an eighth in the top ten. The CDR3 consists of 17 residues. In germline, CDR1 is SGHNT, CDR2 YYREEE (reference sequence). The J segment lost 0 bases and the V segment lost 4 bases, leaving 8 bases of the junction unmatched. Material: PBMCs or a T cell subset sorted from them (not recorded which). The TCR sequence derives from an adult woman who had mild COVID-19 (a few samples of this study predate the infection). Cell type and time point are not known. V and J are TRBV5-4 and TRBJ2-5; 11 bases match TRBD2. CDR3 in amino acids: CASSPSLLAGDQETQYF. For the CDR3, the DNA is TGTGCCAGCAGCCCCTCACTACTAGCGGGGGACCAAGAGACCCAGTACTTC.